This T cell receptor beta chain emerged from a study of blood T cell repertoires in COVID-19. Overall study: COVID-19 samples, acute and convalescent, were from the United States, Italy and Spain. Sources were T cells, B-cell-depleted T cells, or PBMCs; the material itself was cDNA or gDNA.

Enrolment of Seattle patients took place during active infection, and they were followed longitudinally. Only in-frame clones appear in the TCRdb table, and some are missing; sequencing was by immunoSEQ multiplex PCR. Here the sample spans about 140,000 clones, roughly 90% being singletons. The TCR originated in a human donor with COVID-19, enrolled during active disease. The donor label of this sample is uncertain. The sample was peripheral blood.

The DNA for the CDR3 is TGTGCCAGCAGCTTGTCAATAGTAGATAATTCACCCCTCCACTTT. It specifies CASSLSIVDNSPLHF. The genes are TRBV5-6 and TRBJ1-6; D is ambiguous. Germline V gene sequence: CDR1 SGHDT, CDR2 YYEEEE. This CDR3 contains 15 residues. The V end was cut by 1 base, the J end by 5 bases, with 10 bases between.